These 12 T cell receptor beta chains were sequenced from one sample in a study of tissue T cells after allogeneic stem cell transplantation. Libraries were prepared by immunoSEQ multiplex PCR; TCRdb keeps only in-frame clonotypes and omits some of them. This table has roughly 10,000 clones, less than 65% appearing once. The sample in question was tissue from the jejunum, obtained at autopsy. The receptors originated from a woman aged 18-55 years with breast cancer.

V usage is TRBV7-2 and J usage is TRBJ2-1, with D unresolved. V lost 1 base to trimming and J lost 5 bases, with 9 bases between them. The CDR3 spans 14 residues. Germline CDR1 reads SGHTA; CDR2 reads FQGNSA. CDR3 region: CASSLERAHNEQFF. The CDR3 DNA sequence: TGTGCCAGCAGCTTAGAGAGAGCACACAATGAGCAGTTCTTC.

V gene TRBV7-8 combines with J gene TRBJ2-3; 10 bases line up with TRBD2. This CDR3 spans 17 amino acids. Germline assignment: CDR1 SGHVS and CDR2 FQNEAQ. J gave up 2 bases and V 1 base, and 6 bases lay outside the gene matches. CDR3: CASSLVIAGGNTDTQYF. The CDR3 nucleotides read TGTGCCAGCAGCTTAGTAATAGCGGGGGGTAACACAGATACGCAGTATTTT.

This chain links TRBV7-9 with TRBJ1-1, with TRBD1 identical over 11 bases. V lost 4 bases and J lost 10; bases outside the gene matches: 14. The CDR3 totals 16 residues. Germline V lookup: CDR1 SEHNR, CDR2 FQNEAQ (reference sequence). The CDR3 DNA is TGTGCCAGCAGCTCTACTCTGGGACAGGGGGTGGAAGGAGCTTTCTTT. Protein: CASSSTLGQGVEGAFF.

V usage is TRBV5-1 and J usage is TRBJ2-7; D perhaps matches TRBD1 (6 bases). V gave up 7 bases and J gave up 0 bases, with 20 bases separating them. CDR3 length: 16 residues. CDR1 is SGHRS and CDR2 is YFSETQ in the germline V gene. In DNA, the CDR3 is TGCGCCAGCCACAACTTCGACAGGACAAGCTCCTACGAGCAGTACTTC. Residues: CASHNFDRTSSYEQYF.

The V and J genes are TRBV11-2 and TRBJ2-4, with D tentatively TRBD1 (8 bases). The CDR3 contains 17 residues. V lost 4 bases to trimming and J lost 0 bases, with 16 bases between them. The germline V gene encodes CDR1 SGHAT and CDR2 FQNNGV. CDR3 coding DNA: TGTGCCAGCAGCTCGCGAACAGGGGGGGTAGCCAAAAACATTCAGTACTTC. This codes for CASSSRTGGVAKNIQYF.

This clone was seen more than once but under ten times. The rearrangement links TRBV4-2 to TRBJ2-3, with TRBD2 matching 9 bases. Germline lookup yields CDR1 LGHNA and CDR2 YNFKEQ. V lost 2 bases to trimming and J lost 4 bases; unmatched junction nucleotides: 13. This CDR3 contains 18 residues. The CDR3 loop is CASSQPGRRGRGADTQYF. Written as DNA, the CDR3 is TGTGCCAGCAGCCAACCTGGTCGTCGCGGGAGGGGGGCAGATACGCAGTATTTT.

This clone is medium-sized in the sample. The V and J genes are TRBV5-6 and TRBJ2-7, with TRBD2 matching over 11 bases. The CDR3 runs 15 residues. V lost 1 base to trimming and J lost 5 bases; unmatched junction nucleotides: 5. Germline CDR1 reads SGHDT; CDR2 reads YYEEEE. CDR3 bases: TGTGCCAGCAGCTTGACTAGCGGGAGCAGGGACGAGCAGTACTTC. It encodes CASSLTSGSRDEQYF.

The rearrangement joins TRBV9 to TRBJ2-5; D remains unclear. V was clipped by 0 bases and J by 7 bases, with 7 bases between them. The CDR3 extends over 12 amino acids. The germline gives CDR1 SGDLS, CDR2 YYNGEE. The CDR3 is CASSVATGTQYF. The CDR3 DNA sequence: TGTGCCAGCAGCGTAGCTACGGGGACCCAGTACTTC.

The chain carries TRBV24-1 and TRBJ2-4, with 8 bases that match TRBD2. The germline gives CDR1 KGHDR, CDR2 SFDVKD. V was pared by 4 bases and J by 7 bases, with 2 bases of the junction left unmatched. CDR3 size: 13 residues. CDR3 in amino acids: CATSEPGGNIQYF. The CDR3 nucleotides read TGTGCCACCAGTGAGCCGGGAGGGAACATTCAGTACTTC.

The chain recombines TRBV7-2 with TRBJ2-7; 10 nucleotides align to TRBD2. From germline, CDR1 is SGHTA and CDR2 FQGNSA. The CDR3 spans 17 residues. The junction had 8 bases not matched to a gene; V was cut back by 3 bases and J by 0 bases. The CDR3 protein is CASSFQTSGIPSYEQYF. The DNA for the CDR3 is TGTGCCAGCAGCTTCCAAACTAGCGGGATTCCCTCCTACGAGCAGTACTTC.

The rearrangement links TRBV6-6 to TRBJ1-4; D not resolved. V was pared by 5 bases and J by 4 bases, with 11 bases between. The CDR3 spans 14 residues. Looked up from germline, CDR1 is MNHNY and CDR2 is SVGAGI (reference sequence). The CDR3 DNA reads as TGTGCCAGCAGTACAACAGCTAATAATGAAAAACTGTTTTTT. This codes for CASSTTANNEKLFF.

A few counts support this clone. The chain links TRBV11-3 to TRBJ2-1; D assignment may be TRBD1 or TRBD2 (6 bases each). The CDR3 spans 13 residues. Trimming left V 5 bases short and J 7 bases short, with 12 bases between. Germline lookup yields CDR1 SGHNT and CDR2 YENEEA. The CDR3 protein is CASSLGGMNEQFF. DNA of the CDR3: TGTGCCAGCAGCCTAGGGGGGATGAATGAGCAGTTCTTC. The complete variable domain, with remaining parts taken from reference TRBV11-3 and TRBJ2-1, reads EAGVVQSPRYKIIEKKQPVAFWCNPISGHNTLYWYLQNLGQGPELLIRYENEEAVDDSQLPKDRFSAERLKGVDSTLKIQPAELGDSAVYLCASSLGGMNEQFFGPGTRLTVL.